Following are 2 T cell receptor beta chains from one sample sequenced in a study of blood T cell repertoires in COVID-19. Produced via immunoSEQ multiplex PCR; TCRdb's table is partial and in-frame only. The table includes hundreds of thousands of clones, 85% to 90% detected once. The specimen sequenced was PBMCs or T cells enriched from blood (not recorded which). These TCRs come from a young woman who had recovered from COVID-19.

V and J are TRBV7-9 and TRBJ2-5, with D maybe TRBD2 (5 bases). CDR1 is SEHNR and CDR2 is FQNEAQ in the germline V gene (reference sequence). The CDR3 consists of 14 residues. Trimming removed 3 bases at V and 5 bases at J, with 13 bases between. The CDR3 nucleotides are TGTGCCAGCAGCTTCAATACTAGAAGCGAGACCCAGTACTTC. Its translation is CASSFNTRSETQYF.

V is TRBV28 and J is TRBJ1-4; unclear D gene. Germline loops: CDR1 MDHEN, CDR2 SYDVKM. The CDR3 runs to 12 residues. Trimming took off 4 bases at V and 8 bases at J, with 8 bases between the two ends. In DNA form, the CDR3 reads TGTGCCAGCAGTTACTTGAAGGAAAAACTGTTTTTT. This gives the protein CASSYLKEKLFF.